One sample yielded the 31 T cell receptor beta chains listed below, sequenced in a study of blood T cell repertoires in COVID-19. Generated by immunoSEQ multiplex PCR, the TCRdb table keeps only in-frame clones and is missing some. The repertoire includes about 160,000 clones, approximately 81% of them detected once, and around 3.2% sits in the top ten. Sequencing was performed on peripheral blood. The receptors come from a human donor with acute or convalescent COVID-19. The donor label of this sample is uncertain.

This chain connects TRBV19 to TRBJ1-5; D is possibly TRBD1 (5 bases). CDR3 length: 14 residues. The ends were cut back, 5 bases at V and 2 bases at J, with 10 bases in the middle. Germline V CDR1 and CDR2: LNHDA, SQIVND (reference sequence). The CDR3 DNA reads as TGTGCCAGTAGTGCTCCACAGGGCAATCAGCCCCAGCATTTT. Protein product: CASSAPQGNQPQHF.

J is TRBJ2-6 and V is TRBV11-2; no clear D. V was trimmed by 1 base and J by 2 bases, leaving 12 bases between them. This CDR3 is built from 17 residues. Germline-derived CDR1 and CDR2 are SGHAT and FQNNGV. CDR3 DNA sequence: TGTGCCAGCAGCTTAGTTCCGGCGGCGGCTGGGGCCAACGTCCTGACTTTC. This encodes CASSLVPAAAGANVLTF.

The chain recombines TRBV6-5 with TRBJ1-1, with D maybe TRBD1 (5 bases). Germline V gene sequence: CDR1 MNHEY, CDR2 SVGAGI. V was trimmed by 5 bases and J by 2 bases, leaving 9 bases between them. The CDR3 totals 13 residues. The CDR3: CASSTTGNTEAFF. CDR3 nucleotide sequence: TGTGCCAGCAGTACAACAGGTAACACTGAAGCTTTCTTT.

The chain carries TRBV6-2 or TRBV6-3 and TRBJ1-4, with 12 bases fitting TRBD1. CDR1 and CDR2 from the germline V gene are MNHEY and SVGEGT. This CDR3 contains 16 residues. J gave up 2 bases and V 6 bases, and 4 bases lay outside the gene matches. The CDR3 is CASSKGQGATNEKLFF. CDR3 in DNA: TGTGCCAGCAGCAAGGGACAGGGGGCGACTAATGAAAAACTGTTTTTT.

CDR3 loop: CSVDPGVRAFF. CDR3 DNA sequence: TGCAGCGTTGACCCGGGGGTGAGAGCTTTCTTT. The chain couples TRBV29-1 to TRBJ1-1; D may be TRBD1 (5 bases). V lost 3 bases to trimming and J lost 10 bases, with 12 bases between them. Germline-derived CDR1 and CDR2 are SQVTM and ANQGSEA. The CDR3 runs to 11 residues.

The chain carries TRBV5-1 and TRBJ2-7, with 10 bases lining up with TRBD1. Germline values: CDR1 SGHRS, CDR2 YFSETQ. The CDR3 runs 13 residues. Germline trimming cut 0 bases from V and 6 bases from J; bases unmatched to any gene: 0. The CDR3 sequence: CASSLGTGGEQYF. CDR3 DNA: TGCGCCAGCAGCTTGGGGACAGGGGGCGAGCAGTACTTC.

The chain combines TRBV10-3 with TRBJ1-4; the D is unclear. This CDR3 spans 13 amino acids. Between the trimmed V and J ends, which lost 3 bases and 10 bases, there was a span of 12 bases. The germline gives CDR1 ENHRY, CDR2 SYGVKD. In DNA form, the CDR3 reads TGTGCCATCAGTGACCAGGCATCTGGAAAACTGTTTTTT. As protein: CAISDQASGKLFF.

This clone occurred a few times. For the CDR3, the DNA is TGTGCCAGCAGTTACTCCCCTGACAGGGACCTTCGTGGCAATCAGCCCCAGCATTTT. Its translation is CASSYSPDRDLRGNQPQHF. The chain uses TRBV6-2 or TRBV6-3 and TRBJ1-5; TRBD1 aligns across 7 bases. CDR1 is MNHEY, CDR2 SVGEGT, per germline. This CDR3 spans 19 amino acids. The J segment lost 2 bases and the V segment lost 0 bases, leaving 13 bases of the junction unmatched.

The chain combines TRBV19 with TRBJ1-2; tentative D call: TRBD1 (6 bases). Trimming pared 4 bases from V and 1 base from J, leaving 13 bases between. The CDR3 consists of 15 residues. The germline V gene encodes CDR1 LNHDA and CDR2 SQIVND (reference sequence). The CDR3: CASSNWDIFNYGYTF. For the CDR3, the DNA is TGTGCCAGTAGTAATTGGGACATTTTTAACTATGGCTACACCTTC.

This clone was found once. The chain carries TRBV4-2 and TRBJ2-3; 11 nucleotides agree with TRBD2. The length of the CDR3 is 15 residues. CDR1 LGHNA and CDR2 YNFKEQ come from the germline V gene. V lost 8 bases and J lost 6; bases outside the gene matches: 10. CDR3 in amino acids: CASCPLAGGLDTQYF. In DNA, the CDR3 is TGTGCCAGCTGTCCCCTAGCGGGGGGTCTTGATACGCAGTATTTT.

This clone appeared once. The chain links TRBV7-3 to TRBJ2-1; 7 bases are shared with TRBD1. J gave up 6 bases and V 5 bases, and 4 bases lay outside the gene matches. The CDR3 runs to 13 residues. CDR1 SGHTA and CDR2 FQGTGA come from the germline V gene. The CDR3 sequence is CASSKRDSNEQFF. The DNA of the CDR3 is TGTGCCAGCAGCAAACGGGACAGCAATGAGCAGTTCTTC.

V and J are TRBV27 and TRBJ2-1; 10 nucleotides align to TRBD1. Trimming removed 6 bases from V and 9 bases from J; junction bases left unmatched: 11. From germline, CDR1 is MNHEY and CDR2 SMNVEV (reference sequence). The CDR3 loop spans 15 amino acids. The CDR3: CASSRTGQGIGEQFF. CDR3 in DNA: TGTGCCAGCAGCCGCACGGGACAGGGGATTGGTGAGCAGTTCTTC.

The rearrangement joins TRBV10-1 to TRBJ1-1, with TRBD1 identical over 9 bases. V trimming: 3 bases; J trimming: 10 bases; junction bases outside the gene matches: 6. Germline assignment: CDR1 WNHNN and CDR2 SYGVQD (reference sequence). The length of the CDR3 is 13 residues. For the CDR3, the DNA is TGCGCCAGCAGTGAACCCGGGACAGGGTCAGCTTTCTTT. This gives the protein CASSEPGTGSAFF.

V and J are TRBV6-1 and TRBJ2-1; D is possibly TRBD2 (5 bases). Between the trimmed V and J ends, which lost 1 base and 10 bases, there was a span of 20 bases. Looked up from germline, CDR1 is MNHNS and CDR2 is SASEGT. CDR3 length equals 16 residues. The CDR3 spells CASSEDLVGGRREQFF. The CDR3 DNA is TGTGCCAGCAGTGAAGACTTAGTGGGTGGGAGACGGGAGCAGTTCTTC.

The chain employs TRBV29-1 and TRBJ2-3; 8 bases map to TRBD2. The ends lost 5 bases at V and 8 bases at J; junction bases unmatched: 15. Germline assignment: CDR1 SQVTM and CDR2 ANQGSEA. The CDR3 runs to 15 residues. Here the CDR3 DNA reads TGCAGCGTTATTAGCGGGGAAAAACACAGAGGTACGCAGTATTTT. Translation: CSVISGEKHRGTQYF.

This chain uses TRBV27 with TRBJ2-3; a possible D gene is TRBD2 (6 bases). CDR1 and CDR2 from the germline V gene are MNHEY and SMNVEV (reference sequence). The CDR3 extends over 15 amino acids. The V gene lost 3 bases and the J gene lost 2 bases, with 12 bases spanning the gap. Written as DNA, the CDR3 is TGTGCCAGCAGTTTGCGATGGAGGGCCACAGATACGCAGTATTTT. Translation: CASSLRWRATDTQYF.

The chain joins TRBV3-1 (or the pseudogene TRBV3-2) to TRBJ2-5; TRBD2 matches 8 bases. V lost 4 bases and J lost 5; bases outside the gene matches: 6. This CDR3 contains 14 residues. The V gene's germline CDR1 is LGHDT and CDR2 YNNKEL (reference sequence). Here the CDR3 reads CASSLRGGLETQYF. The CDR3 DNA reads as TGTGCCAGCAGCCTACGGGGGGGCCTGGAGACCCAGTACTTC.

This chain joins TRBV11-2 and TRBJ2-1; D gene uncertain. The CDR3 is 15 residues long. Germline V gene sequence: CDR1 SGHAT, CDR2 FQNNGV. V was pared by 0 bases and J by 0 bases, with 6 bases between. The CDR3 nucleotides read TGTGCCAGCAGCTTAGAGGCCAGCTCCTACAATGAGCAGTTCTTC. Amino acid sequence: CASSLEASSYNEQFF.

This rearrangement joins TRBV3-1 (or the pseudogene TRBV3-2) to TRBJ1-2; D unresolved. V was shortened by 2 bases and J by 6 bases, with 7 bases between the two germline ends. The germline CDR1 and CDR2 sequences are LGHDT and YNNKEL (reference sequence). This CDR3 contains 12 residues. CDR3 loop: CASSQSLHGYTF. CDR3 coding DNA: TGTGCCAGCAGCCAATCCCTTCATGGCTACACCTTC.

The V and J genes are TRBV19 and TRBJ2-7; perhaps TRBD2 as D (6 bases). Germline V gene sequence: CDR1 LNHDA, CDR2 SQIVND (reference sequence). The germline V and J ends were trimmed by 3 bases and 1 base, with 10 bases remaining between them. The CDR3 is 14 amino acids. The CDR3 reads CASSIEGRSYEQYF. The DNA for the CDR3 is TGTGCCAGTAGTATCGAGGGGAGGTCCTACGAGCAGTACTTC.

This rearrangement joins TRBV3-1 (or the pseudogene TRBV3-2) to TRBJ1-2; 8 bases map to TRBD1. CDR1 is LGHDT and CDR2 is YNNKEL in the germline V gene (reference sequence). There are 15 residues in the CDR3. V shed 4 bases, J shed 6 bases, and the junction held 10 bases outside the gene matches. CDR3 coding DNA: TGTGCCAGCAGCCTATCAGGGGGCGGAGGTCATGGCTACACCTTC. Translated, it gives CASSLSGGGGHGYTF.

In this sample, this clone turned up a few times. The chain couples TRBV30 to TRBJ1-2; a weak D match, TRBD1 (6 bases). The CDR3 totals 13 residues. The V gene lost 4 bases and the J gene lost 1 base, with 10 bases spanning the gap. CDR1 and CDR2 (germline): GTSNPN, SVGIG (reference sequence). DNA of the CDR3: TGTGCCTGGAAAGTAGGGGGTAACTATGGCTACACCTTC. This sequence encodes CAWKVGGNYGYTF.

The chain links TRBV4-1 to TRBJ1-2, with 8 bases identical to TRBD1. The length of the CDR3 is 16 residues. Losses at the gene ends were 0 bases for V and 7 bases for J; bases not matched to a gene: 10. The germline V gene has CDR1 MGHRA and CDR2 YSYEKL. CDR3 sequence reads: CASSQDTTGAMGGYTF. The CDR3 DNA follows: TGCGCCAGCAGCCAAGACACGACAGGGGCGATGGGTGGCTACACCTTC.

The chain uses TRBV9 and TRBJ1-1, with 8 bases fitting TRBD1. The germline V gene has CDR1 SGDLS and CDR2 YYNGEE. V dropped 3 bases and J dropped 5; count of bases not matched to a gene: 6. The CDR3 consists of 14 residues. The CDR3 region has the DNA TGTGCCAGCAGCGCGCAGGACAGGGCGACTGAAGCTTTCTTT. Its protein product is CASSAQDRATEAFF.

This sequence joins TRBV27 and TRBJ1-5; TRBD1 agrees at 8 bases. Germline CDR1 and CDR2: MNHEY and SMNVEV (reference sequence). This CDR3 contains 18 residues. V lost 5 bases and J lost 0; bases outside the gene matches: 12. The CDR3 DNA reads TGTGCCAGCAGTCCATCGGACAGGGCTCTTTATAGCAATCAGCCCCAGCATTTT. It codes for CASSPSDRALYSNQPQHF.

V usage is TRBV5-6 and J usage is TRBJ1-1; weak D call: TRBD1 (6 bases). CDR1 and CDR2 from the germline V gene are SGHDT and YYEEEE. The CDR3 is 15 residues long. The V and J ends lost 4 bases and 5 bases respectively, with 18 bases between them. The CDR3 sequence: CASSPGAGGRTEAFF. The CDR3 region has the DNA TGTGCCAGCAGCCCCGGGGCCGGGGGGCGGACTGAAGCTTTCTTT.

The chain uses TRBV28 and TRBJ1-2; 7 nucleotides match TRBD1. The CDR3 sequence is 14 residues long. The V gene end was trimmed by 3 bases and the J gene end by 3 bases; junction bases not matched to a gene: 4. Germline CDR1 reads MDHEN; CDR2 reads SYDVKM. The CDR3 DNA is TGTGCCAGCAGTTTGACAGGGACGTACTATGGCTACACCTTC. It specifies CASSLTGTYYGYTF.

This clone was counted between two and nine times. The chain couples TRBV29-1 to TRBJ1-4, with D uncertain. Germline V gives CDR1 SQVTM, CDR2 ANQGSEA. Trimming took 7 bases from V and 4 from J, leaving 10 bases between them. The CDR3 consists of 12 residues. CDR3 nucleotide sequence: TGCAGCGGCTGGGGAGGTAATGAAAAACTGTTTTTT. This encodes CSGWGGNEKLFF.

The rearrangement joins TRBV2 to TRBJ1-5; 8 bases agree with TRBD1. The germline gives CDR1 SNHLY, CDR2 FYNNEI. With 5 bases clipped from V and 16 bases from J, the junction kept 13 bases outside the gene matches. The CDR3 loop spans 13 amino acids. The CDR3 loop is CASSYTSGQVDHF. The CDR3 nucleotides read TGTGCCAGCAGTTATACCTCGGGACAGGTCGACCATTTT.

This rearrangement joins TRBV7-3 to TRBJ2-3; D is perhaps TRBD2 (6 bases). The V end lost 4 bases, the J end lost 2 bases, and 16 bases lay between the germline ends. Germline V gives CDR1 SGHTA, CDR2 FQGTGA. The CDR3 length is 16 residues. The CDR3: CASSSRPPGLTDTQYF. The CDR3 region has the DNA TGTGCCAGCAGCTCTCGTCCTCCGGGACTCACAGATACGCAGTATTTT.

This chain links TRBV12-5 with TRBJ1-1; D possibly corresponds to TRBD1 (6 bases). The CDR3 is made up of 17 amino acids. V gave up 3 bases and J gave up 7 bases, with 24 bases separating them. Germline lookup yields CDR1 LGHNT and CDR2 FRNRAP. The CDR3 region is CASGLATRGGLYGEAFF. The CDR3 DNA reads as TGTGCTAGTGGTTTAGCTACCCGCGGGGGGCTGTACGGTGAAGCTTTCTTT. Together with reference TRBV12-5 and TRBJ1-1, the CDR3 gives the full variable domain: DARVTQTPRHKVTEMGQEVTMRCQPILGHNTVFWYRQTMMQGLELLAYFRNRAPLDDSGMPKDRFSAEMPDATLATLKIQPSEPRDSAVYFCASGLATRGGLYGEAFFGQGTRLTVV.